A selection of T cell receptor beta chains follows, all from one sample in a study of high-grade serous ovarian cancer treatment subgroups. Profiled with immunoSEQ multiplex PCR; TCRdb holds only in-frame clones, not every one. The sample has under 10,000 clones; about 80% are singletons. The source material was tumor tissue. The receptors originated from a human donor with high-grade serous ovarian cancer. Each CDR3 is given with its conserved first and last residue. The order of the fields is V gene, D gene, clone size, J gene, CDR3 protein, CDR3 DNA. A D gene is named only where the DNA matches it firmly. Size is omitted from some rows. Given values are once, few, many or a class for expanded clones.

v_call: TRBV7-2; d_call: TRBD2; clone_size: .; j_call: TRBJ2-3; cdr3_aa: CASSPRLAATDTQYF; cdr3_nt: TGTGCCAGCAGCCCCAGACTAGCGGCCACAGATACGCAGTATTTT
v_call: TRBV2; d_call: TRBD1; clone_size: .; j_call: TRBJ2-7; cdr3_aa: CASDRDRGRPGEQYF; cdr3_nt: TGTGCCAGCGACCGGGACAGGGGGCGCCCGGGGGAGCAGTACTTC
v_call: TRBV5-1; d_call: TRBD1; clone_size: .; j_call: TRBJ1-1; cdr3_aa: CASSLLSGGGKNTEAFF; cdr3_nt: TGCGCCAGCAGCTTATTATCAGGGGGCGGAAAGAACACTGAAGCTTTCTTT
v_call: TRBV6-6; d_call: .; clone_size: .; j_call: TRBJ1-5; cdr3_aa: CASSYGQHSNQPQHF; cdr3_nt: TGTGCCAGCAGTTACGGACAGCATAGCAATCAGCCCCAGCATTTT
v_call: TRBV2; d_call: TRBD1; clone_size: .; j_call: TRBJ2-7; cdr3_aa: CASLSGQGDEQYF; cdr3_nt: TGTGCCAGCTTATCGGGACAGGGGGACGAGCAGTACTTC
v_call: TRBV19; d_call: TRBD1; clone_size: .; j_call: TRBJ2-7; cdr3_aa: CASSPGTGYYEQYF; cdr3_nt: TGTGCCAGTAGCCCCGGGACAGGCTACTACGAGCAGTACTTC
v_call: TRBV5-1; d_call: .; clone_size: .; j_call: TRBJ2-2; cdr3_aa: CASSPYMAGELFF; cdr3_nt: TGCGCCAGCAGCCCTTACATGGCCGGGGAGCTGTTTTTT
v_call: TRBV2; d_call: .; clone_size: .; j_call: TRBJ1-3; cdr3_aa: CASNEPGNTIYF; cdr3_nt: TGTGCCAGCAATGAACCTGGAAACACCATATATTTT
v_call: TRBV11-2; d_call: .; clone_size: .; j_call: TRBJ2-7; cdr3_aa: CASSLVTEQYF; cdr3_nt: TGTGCCAGCAGCTTAGTTACCGAGCAGTACTTC
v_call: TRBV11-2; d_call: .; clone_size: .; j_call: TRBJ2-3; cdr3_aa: CASSLGGPRDTQYF; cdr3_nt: TGTGCCAGCAGCTTAGGGGGGCCGCGTGATACGCAGTATTTT
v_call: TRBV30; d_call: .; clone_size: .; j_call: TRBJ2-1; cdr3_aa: CARTVSSYNEQFF; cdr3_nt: TGTGCCCGGACGGTGAGCTCCTACAATGAGCAGTTCTTC
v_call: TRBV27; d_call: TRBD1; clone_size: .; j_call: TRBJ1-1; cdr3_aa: CASSIDRGNTEAFF; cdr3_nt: TGTGCCAGCAGTATCGACAGGGGGAACACTGAAGCTTTCTTT
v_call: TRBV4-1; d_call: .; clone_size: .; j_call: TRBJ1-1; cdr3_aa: CASSQGRDTEAFF; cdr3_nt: TGCGCCAGCAGCCAAGGCAGGGACACTGAAGCTTTCTTT
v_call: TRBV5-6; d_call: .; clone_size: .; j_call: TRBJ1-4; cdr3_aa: CASSLGVRGRDEKLFF; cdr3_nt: TGTGCCAGCAGCTTGGGAGTTAGGGGACGGGATGAAAAACTGTTTTTT
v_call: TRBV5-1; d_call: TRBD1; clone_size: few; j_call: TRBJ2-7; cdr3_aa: CASSRDRANEQYF; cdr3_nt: TGCGCCAGCAGCAGGGACAGGGCCAACGAGCAGTACTTC
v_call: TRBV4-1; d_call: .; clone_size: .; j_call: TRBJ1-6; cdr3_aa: CASSTGTSFSPLHF; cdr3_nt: TGCGCCAGCAGCACCGGGACCAGCTTTTCACCCCTCCACTTT
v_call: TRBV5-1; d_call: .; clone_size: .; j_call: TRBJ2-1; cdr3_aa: CASSLGQFGFYNEQFF; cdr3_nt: TGCGCCAGCAGCTTGGGACAGTTCGGGTTCTACAATGAGCAGTTCTTC
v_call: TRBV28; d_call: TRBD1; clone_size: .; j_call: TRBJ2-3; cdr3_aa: CASSYRGRGYTDTQYF; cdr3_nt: TGTGCCAGCAGCTACAGGGGGCGCGGGTACACAGATACGCAGTATTTT
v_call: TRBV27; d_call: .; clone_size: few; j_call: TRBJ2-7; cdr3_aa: CASSFSQGREQYF; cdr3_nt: TGTGCCAGCAGTTTTAGCCAGGGACGGGAGCAGTACTTC
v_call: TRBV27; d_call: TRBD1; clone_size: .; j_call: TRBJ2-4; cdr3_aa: CASSRLQNRDRASKNIQYF; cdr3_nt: TGTGCCAGCAGCCGACTTCAAAACCGGGACAGGGCTTCCAAAAACATTCAGTACTTC
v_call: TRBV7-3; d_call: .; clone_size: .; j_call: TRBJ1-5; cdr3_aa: CASSLGGRTVFHYQPQHF; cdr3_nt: TGTGCCAGCAGCTTAGGGGGCCGGACAGTCTTCCACTATCAGCCCCAGCATTTT
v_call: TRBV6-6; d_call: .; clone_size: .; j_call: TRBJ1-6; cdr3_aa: CASSTGSYNSPLHF; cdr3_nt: TGTGCCAGCAGTACGGGCTCCTATAATTCACCCCTCCACTTT
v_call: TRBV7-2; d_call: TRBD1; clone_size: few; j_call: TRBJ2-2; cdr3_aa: CASTHDRARIGELFF; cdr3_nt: TGTGCCAGCACACATGACAGGGCTAGGATCGGGGAGCTGTTTTTT
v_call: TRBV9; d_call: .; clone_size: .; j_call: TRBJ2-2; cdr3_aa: CASSASTGYTGELFF; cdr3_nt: TGTGCCAGCAGCGCCTCCACAGGGTACACCGGGGAGCTGTTTTTT
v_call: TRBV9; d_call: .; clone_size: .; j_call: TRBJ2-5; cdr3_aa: CASSVGDRGGETQYF; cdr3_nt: TGTGCCAGCAGCGTAGGAGACAGGGGAGGGGAGACCCAGTACTTC
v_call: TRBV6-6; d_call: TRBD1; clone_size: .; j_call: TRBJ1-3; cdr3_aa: CASSRTGLSGNTIYF; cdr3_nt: TGTGCCAGCAGCCGGACAGGCCTCTCTGGAAACACCATATATTTT
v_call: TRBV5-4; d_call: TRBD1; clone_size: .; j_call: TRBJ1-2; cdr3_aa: CASSLGQGAGYTF; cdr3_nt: TGTGCCAGCAGCTTGGGACAGGGGGCGGGCTACACCTTC
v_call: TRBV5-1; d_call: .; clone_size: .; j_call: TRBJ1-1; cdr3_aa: CASSSYVNTEAFF; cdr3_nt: TGCGCCAGCAGCTCCTACGTGAACACTGAAGCTTTCTTT
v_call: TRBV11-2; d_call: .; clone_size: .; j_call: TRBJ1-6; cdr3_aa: CASSLQSTGRRNSPLHF; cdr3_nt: TGTGCCAGCAGCCTGCAATCGACAGGTCGAAGGAATTCACCCCTCCACTTT
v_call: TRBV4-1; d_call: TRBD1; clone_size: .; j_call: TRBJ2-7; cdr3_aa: CASSTRTGDYEQYF; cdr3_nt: TGCGCCAGCAGCACTCGCACAGGGGACTACGAGCAGTACTTC
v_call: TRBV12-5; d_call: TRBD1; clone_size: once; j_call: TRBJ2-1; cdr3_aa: CASGFSGQGVNEQFF; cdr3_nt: TGTGCTAGTGGTTTTTCGGGACAGGGGGTCAATGAGCAGTTCTTC